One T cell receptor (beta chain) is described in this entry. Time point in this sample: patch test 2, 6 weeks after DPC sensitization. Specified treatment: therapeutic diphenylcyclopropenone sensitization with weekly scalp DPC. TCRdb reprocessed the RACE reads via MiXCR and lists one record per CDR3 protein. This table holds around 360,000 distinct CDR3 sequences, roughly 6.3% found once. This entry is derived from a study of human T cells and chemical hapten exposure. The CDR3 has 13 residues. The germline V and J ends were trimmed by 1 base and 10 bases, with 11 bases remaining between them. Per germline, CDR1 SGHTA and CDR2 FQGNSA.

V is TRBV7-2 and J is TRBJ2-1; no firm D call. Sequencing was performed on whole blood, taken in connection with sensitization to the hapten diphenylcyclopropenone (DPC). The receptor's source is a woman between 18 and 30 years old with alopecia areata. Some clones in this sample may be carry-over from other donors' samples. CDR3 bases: TGTGCCAGCAGCTTAGTCGGTGCCAGGGAGCAGTTCTTC. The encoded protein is CASSLVGAREQFF.